The sequence of this TCR beta chain was determined in a study of blood T cell repertoires in COVID-19. About the research overall: The samples span acute and convalescent COVID-19 from the United States, Italy and Spain.

Sequencing used immunoSEQ multiplex PCR; TCRdb keeps in-frame clones, though not all of them. The data hold about 240,000 clones, with 85% to 90% observed a single time. Per the germline V gene, CDR1 is SGHRS and CDR2 is YFSETQ. The CDR3 runs to 15 residues. The V and J ends lost 8 bases and 5 bases respectively, with 20 bases between them. The source of this sequence is a man aged 55 to 70 with acute or convalescent COVID-19. The material sequenced was peripheral blood. This sequence joins TRBV5-1 and TRBJ2-1; D may be TRBD2 (5 bases). The CDR3 reads CASRPEDFPNNEQFF. DNA for the CDR3: TGCGCCAGTAGACCAGAGGACTTCCCAAACAATGAGCAGTTCTTC.